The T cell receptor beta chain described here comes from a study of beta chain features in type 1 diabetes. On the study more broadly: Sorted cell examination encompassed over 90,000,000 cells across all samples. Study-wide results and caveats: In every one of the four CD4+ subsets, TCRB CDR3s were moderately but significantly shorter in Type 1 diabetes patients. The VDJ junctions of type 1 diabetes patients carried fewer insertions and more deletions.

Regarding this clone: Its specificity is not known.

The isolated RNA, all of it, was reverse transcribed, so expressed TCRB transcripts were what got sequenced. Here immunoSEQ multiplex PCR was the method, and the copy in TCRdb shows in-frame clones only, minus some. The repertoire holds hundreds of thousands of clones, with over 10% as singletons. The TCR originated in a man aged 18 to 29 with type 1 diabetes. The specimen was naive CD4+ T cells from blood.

The CDR3 protein is CASATTVGTGELFF. In nucleotides, the CDR3 is TGTGCCAGCGCTACGACAGTTGGGACCGGGGAGCTGTTTTTT. The chain recombines TRBV27 with TRBJ2-2, with D possibly being TRBD1 (5 bases). This CDR3 has 14 amino acids. V shed 8 bases and J shed 5 bases, with 15 bases lying between them. Looked up from germline, CDR1 is MNHEY and CDR2 is SMNVEV (reference sequence).